The T cell receptor (beta chain) described here comes from a study of T cell responses to AZD1222 COVID-19 vaccine. The study, taken as a whole, reports: Females made up more of the donors, who were largely white British, and clonal diversity may have come out too low.

Some clones are missing from TCRdb's copy, which holds only in-frame ones; the method was immunoSEQ multiplex PCR. The sample has roughly 100,000 clones, about 91% seen once; the top ten hold 44%. The CDR3 runs 16 residues. With 6 bases removed from V and 4 bases from J, the gap between germline ends came to 22 bases. CDR1 is MNHEY, CDR2 SMNVEV, per germline (reference sequence). This clone has just one count. The target antigen is unknown. Second-dose schedules of about 4 or about 12 weeks were combined. The starting material was peripheral blood, obtained 28 days after the second AZD1222 dose. The V gene is TRBV27, the J gene TRBJ2-7; D call uncertain. This receptor was identified in an adult who received the AZD1222 COVID-19 vaccine. DNA for the CDR3: TGTGCCAGCAGCTTAGATTACGAGCGAACGAGTTACGAGCAGTACTTC. Its translation: CASSLDYERTSYEQYF.